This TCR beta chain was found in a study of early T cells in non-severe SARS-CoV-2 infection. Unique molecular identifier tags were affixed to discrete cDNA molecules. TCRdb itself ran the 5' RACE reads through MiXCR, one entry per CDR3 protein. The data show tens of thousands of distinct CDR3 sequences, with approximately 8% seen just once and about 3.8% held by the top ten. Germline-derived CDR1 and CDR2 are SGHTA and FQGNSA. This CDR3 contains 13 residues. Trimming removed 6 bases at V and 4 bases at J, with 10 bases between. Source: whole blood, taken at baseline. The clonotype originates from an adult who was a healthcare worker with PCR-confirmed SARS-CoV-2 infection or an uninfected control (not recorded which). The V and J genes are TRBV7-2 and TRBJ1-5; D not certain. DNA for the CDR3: TGTGCCAGCAGGGCCCTACCAAATCAGCCCCAGCATTTT. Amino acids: CASRALPNQPQHF.